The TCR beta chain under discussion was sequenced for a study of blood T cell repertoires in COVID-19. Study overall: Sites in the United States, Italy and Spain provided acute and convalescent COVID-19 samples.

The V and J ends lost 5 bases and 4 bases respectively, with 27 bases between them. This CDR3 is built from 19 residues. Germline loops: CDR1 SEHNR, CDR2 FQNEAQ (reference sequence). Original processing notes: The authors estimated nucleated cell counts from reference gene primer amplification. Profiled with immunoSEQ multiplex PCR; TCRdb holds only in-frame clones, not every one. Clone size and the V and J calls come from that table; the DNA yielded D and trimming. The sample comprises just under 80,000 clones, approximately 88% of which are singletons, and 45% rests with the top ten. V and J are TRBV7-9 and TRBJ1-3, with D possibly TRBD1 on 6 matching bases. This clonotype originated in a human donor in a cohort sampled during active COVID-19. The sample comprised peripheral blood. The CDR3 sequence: CASSLTPMTGRFGGNTIYF. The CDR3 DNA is TGTGCCAGCAGCCTTACTCCAATGACAGGCAGATTCGGGGGAAACACCATATATTTT.